Shown below are 15 T cell receptor beta chains from a single sample sequenced in a study of blood T cell repertoires in COVID-19. Sequenced by immunoSEQ multiplex PCR; TCRdb stores in-frame clones only, minus some. Of a few hundred thousand clones in the sample, approximately 90% were seen once. The sample comprised PBMCs or T cells enriched from blood (not recorded which). Source of these receptors: a woman in her forties or fifties who had recovered from COVID-19.

The chain recombines TRBV5-1 with TRBJ1-1, with D unresolved. The CDR3 is 13 amino acids. The V and J ends lost 2 bases and 2 bases respectively, with 7 bases between them. Germline CDR1 is SGHRS and CDR2 is YFSETQ. The CDR3 is CASSFGSNTEAFF. The CDR3 region has the DNA TGCGCCAGCAGCTTCGGGTCAAACACTGAAGCTTTCTTT.

The chain links TRBV7-2 to TRBJ1-1; D uncertain. CDR1 is SGHTA and CDR2 is FQGNSA in the germline V gene. Deletions cut 3 bases from V and 0 bases from J, with 11 bases between. The CDR3 runs to 15 residues. CDR3 protein: CASSLVGSVNTEAFF. The CDR3 region has the DNA TGTGCCAGCAGCTTGGTCGGGTCGGTGAACACTGAAGCTTTCTTT.

This clone was seen just once. The V call is TRBV5-1, the J call TRBJ2-7, with TRBD1 as a possible D gene (6 bases). V lost 6 bases and J 7 bases, leaving 11 bases between the germline ends. This CDR3 has 11 amino acids. Germline V gene data show CDR1 as SGHRS and CDR2 as YFSETQ. For the CDR3, the DNA is TGCGCCAGCACGAAGAGGGGGGAGCAGTACTTC. Translating it yields CASTKRGEQYF.

The chain combines TRBV2 with TRBJ1-6; D unresolved. With 4 bases removed from V and 4 bases from J, the gap between germline ends came to 17 bases. This CDR3 is 17 amino acids long. Germline CDR1 is SNHLY and CDR2 is FYNNEI. The CDR3 DNA is TGTGCCAGCAGTGGACGGGAGGGAGCGACTTATAATTCACCCCTCCACTTT. Translated: CASSGREGATYNSPLHF.

This chain joins TRBV3-1 (or the pseudogene TRBV3-2) and TRBJ2-7; D gene ambiguous. V was pared by 1 base and J by 0 bases, with 13 bases between. The CDR3 has 16 residues. Germline V gene sequence: CDR1 LGHDT, CDR2 YNNKEL (reference sequence). DNA of the CDR3: TGTGCCAGCAGCCAAGCGGCTTTGGCGGCCTCCTACGAGCAGTACTTC. Encoded protein: CASSQAALAASYEQYF.

This chain joins TRBV28 and TRBJ1-4; D remains ambiguous. Between the trimmed V and J ends, which lost 10 bases and 6 bases, there was a span of 9 bases. Germline V lookup: CDR1 MDHEN, CDR2 SYDVKM. CDR3 size: 11 residues. The CDR3 is CATREYEKLFF. The CDR3 nucleotides read TGTGCCACGAGGGAGTATGAAAAACTGTTTTTT.

The gene calls are TRBV6-4 and TRBJ2-3; 7 bases align to TRBD2. Looked up from germline, CDR1 is MRHNA and CDR2 is SNTAGT. Trimming took 6 bases from V and 6 from J; bases not matched to a gene: 9. The CDR3 loop spans 14 amino acids. DNA for the CDR3: TGTGCCAGCAGCAGAGCGGGACGATTGGATACGCAGTATTTT. As protein: CASSRAGRLDTQYF.

This clone showed up just a few times. The genes are TRBV14 and TRBJ1-3; D perhaps matches TRBD1 (6 bases). V was trimmed by 4 bases and J by 5 bases, leaving 12 bases between them. Per germline, CDR1 SGHDN and CDR2 FVKESK. CDR3 size: 14 residues. The CDR3 region has the DNA TGTGCCAGCAGCCTCGCAGGGGCCAGAAACACCATATATTTT. Its translation: CASSLAGARNTIYF.

This clone has just one count. The chain links TRBV27 to TRBJ1-2; TRBD1 is a possible D gene (6 bases). V gave up 6 bases and J gave up 8 bases, with 22 bases separating them. The V gene's germline CDR1 is MNHEY and CDR2 SMNVEV (reference sequence). The CDR3 has 15 amino acids. CDR3 loop: CASRPIADSSWGYTF. Here the CDR3 DNA reads TGTGCCAGCAGGCCCATCGCGGACAGTTCCTGGGGCTACACCTTC.

V usage is TRBV3-1 (or the pseudogene TRBV3-2) and J usage is TRBJ2-5; 7 nucleotides agree with TRBD2. The ends lost 1 base at V and 3 bases at J; junction bases unmatched: 5. Germline values: CDR1 LGHDT, CDR2 YNNKEL (reference sequence). The CDR3 spans 15 residues. DNA for the CDR3: TGTGCCAGCAGCCAAGGCCCCGGGACTAAAGAGACCCAGTACTTC. It translates to CASSQGPGTKETQYF.

This clone was detected a few times. J is TRBJ2-2 and V is TRBV7-2; 9 bases line up with TRBD2. The germline CDR1 and CDR2 sequences are SGHTA and FQGNSA. Trimming cost V 3 bases and J 5 bases; bases outside gene matches: 4. This CDR3 region has 15 residues. The CDR3 region has the DNA TGTGCCAGCAGCTTTAGCGGGGGATTGACCGGGGAGCTGTTTTTT. It yields the protein CASSFSGGLTGELFF. The full variable domain, in which reference TRBV7-2 and TRBJ2-2 provide the parts outside the CDR3, is GAGVSQSPSNKVTEKGKDVELRCDPISGHTALYWYRQSLGQGLEFLIYFQGNSAPDKSGLPSDRFSAERTGGSVSTLTIQRTQQEDSAVYLCASSFSGGLTGELFFGEGSRLTVL.

This clone appeared a few times. The chain is built from TRBV6-1 and TRBJ2-7; 7 positions agree with TRBD2. The CDR3 contains 14 residues. With 3 bases clipped from V and 2 bases from J, the junction kept 4 bases outside the gene matches. Germline loops: CDR1 MNHNS, CDR2 SASEGT. CDR3 protein: CASSDGGGPYEQYF. The CDR3 coding sequence is TGTGCCAGCAGTGATGGGGGGGGACCCTACGAGCAGTACTTC.

The chain carries TRBV11-3 and TRBJ2-3; no clear D. Germline V gene data show CDR1 as SGHNT and CDR2 as YENEEA. V was pared by 2 bases and J by 6 bases, with 9 bases between. The CDR3 spans 13 residues. The CDR3 sequence: CASSLRHGDTQYF. CDR3 nucleotide sequence: TGTGCCAGCAGCTTACGTCACGGGGATACGCAGTATTTT.

This chain links TRBV3-1 (or the pseudogene TRBV3-2) with TRBJ2-1, with 9 nucleotides matching TRBD2. The ends lost 4 bases at V and 3 bases at J; junction bases unmatched: 10. The CDR3 has 17 residues. Per the germline V gene, CDR1 is LGHDT and CDR2 is YNNKEL (reference sequence). CDR3 residues: CASSLISGGGIYNEQFF. CDR3 nucleotides: TGTGCCAGCAGCCTGATTAGCGGGGGCGGGATCTACAATGAGCAGTTCTTC.

The V and J genes are TRBV11-3 and TRBJ2-2, with 9 bases matching TRBD2. The CDR3 is 16 residues long. The V and J ends lost 2 bases and 5 bases, in that order; junction bases with no gene match: 6. Germline-derived CDR1 and CDR2 are SGHNT and YENEEA. CDR3 sequence: CASSLQLAGVTGELFF. The CDR3 region has the DNA TGTGCCAGCAGCTTACAGTTAGCGGGGGTAACCGGGGAGCTGTTTTTT.